A selection of T cell receptor beta chains follows, all from one sample in a study of Ad26.COV2.S vaccination and SARS-CoV-2 variants. Data came from immunoSEQ multiplex PCR; TCRdb stores just in-frame clones and leaves some out. The table lists more than 300,000 clones, about nine tenths of them singletons, with 6.4% in the top ten. The source material was peripheral blood, sampled in a trial of Ad26.COV2.S vaccine versus placebo. Receptors originate from a person aged 18-60 years who received the Ad26.COV2.S COVID-19 vaccine or a placebo. CDR3s include the opening cysteine and the closing phenylalanine or tryptophan. The D gene is left open where the match is weak. Rows may omit the clone size; those that give it use once, few, many or a size class.

TRBV3-1/TRBV3-2	-	-	TRBJ2-7	CASSQSDAEQYF	TGTGCCAGCAGCCAATCGGACGCCGAGCAGTACTTC
TRBV7-3	-	-	TRBJ1-6	CASSPGIGRNSPLHF	TGTGCCAGCTCTCCGGGGATCGGTCGTAATTCACCCCTCCACTTT
TRBV24-1	once	-	TRBJ1-5	CATSDTWGPQHF	TGTGCCACCAGTGATACGTGGGGGCCCCAGCATTTT
TRBV28	-	-	TRBJ1-5	CASSPPTGYSNQPQHF	TGTGCCAGCAGTCCGCCGACAGGCTATAGCAATCAGCCCCAGCATTTT
TRBV7-9	few	-	TRBJ2-1	CASSPTQTRLADNEQFF	TGTGCCAGCAGCCCCACCCAGACTAGGCTCGCGGACAATGAGCAGTTCTTC
TRBV6-5	-	-	TRBJ1-2	CASSGAGRYTF	TGTGCCAGCAGCGGGGCAGGGCGCTACACCTTC
TRBV15	-	TRBD1	TRBJ2-3	CATSRMPGQITDTQYF	TGTGCCACCAGCAGGATGCCGGGACAGATAACAGATACGCAGTATTTT
TRBV7-8	-	TRBD1	TRBJ2-7	CASSTRQGRDYEQYF	TGTGCCAGCAGCACGAGACAGGGTAGGGACTACGAGCAGTACTTC
TRBV6-2/TRBV6-3	-	-	TRBJ2-7	CASSYRGVRVPYEQYF	TGTGCCAGCAGTTACAGAGGTGTGCGGGTACCCTACGAGCAGTACTTC
TRBV19	-	TRBD1	TRBJ2-2	CASSMDRANTGELFF	TGTGCCAGTAGTATGGACAGGGCGAACACCGGGGAGCTGTTTTTT